The T cell receptor (beta chain) described here comes from a study of cytomegalovirus exposure and HLA in healthy donors (TCRdb year 2017). General notes on the study: In an earlier analysis of approximately 500 of the donors, 250 to 350 Gb of sequence data and some 120 million unique TCR beta sequences from 180 million or so T cells were reported. High-throughput TCR immunosequencing, statistical association of individual TCRs with disease status, and machine learning were combined to predict cytomegalovirus infection status. To decide whether each TCR beta V gene segment behaved as functional or pseudogenic, an earlier analysis of several hundred of the donors relied on high-throughput TCR beta sequencing. The later analysis used no new phenotypic data to find candidate immune exposures, relying instead on TCR beta sequences and their occurrence across donors. Roughly 300 gigabases of sequencing data and some 85 million unique TCR sequences were included in an early release covering roughly 600 HLA-typed donors. The aim of the study was to test whether cataloging public T cell receptors could identify signatures of past pathogen exposure. Using immunosequencing, the study profiled T cell repertoires from roughly 650 subjects and related those repertoires to cytomegalovirus serostatus. In addition to the first cohort of 650 to 750 subjects, a separate validation cohort of 130 or so different subjects was used. All discovery cohort repertoires had been generated using a single sequencing platform. Typing coverage varied by locus: 629-630 donors for A, B, C, DRB1 and DQB1; 522 for DQA1; approximately 610 for DPA1; more than 450 for DPB1. Donor age, sex, ethnicity and CMV serostatus were compiled together with the repertoire data. In a later genetic analysis, genome-wide SNP genotypes for about three fifths of the 666 donors were used, and that subset was treated as a discovery cohort. HLA typing covered class I and class II loci at four-digit resolution. On average, about 240,000 unique TCR beta nucleotide sequences were sequenced per donor among a few hundred genotyped donors of the cohort, with 15% to 20% of those sequences being non-productive. A later analysis re-analyzed previously published TCR beta repertoires from roughly 690 donors and added high-resolution HLA genotyping to study TCR occurrence patterns. Several DR-DQ haplotypes were treated as single units for association and clustering because of strong linkage in the cohort. Among the approximately 400 genotyped donors, approximately 76% belonged to the genetic ancestry cluster associated with self-reported Caucasian donors.

Libraries were made using the immunoSEQ multiplex PCR assay. The multiplex PCR relied on a mix of 60 forward primers for TCR Vbeta segments and 13 reverse primers for TCR Jbeta segments. Amplification of the CDR3 region of rearranged TCR beta genes was performed with a multiplex PCR assay on genomic DNA. Amplified TCR beta libraries were sequenced as 87-base-pair reads on the Illumina HiSeq System. As for the authors' bioinformatics: Across the 600 to 700 repertoires, a later analysis counted 80 million or so unique TCR beta chains, 9.5 million to 12 million of which were shared by at least two donors. Raw reads were error-corrected and collapsed into unique sequences with a nearest-neighbor algorithm that merged closely related sequences to remove PCR and sequencing errors. To assign V, D and J gene segments, CDR3 sequences were aligned to IMGT reference sequences. For a sequence to be retained, a match of at least six nucleotides was required to both a V gene segment and a J gene segment. A rearrangement counted as productive if the CDR3 had no stop codons and remained in frame with V and J, and every other rearrangement counted as non-productive. Following IMGT convention, CDR3 was defined as the stretch from the second conserved V-encoded cysteine to the conserved J-encoded phenylalanine. In an earlier analysis of 550 to 650 of the donors, sequences lacking an unambiguous match to a single V gene segment were excluded. An earlier analysis of 587 of the donors called V segments functional above 56.7% productive rearrangements and segregating when the between-donor standard deviation exceeded 5%. A statistical classification framework was developed to diagnose cytomegalovirus status using the catalog of TCR beta chain sequences. In a later analysis, V and J genes were assigned by comparing TCR nucleotide sequences against IMGT/GENE-DB human TR gene sequences. Using the TCRdist pipeline, a later analysis assigned CDR3 sequences along with most-parsimonious VDJ recombination scenarios. In a later analysis, each TCR beta chain was defined by its CDR3 amino acid sequence together with its V-gene family, and reads without a unique V-gene family were excluded. In a later analysis, fewer than 600 highly shared, low-generation-probability nucleotide sequences were removed to address suspected cross-contamination and a sequencing artifact. A later analysis calculated a clonal expansion index for each public chain from normalized within-repertoire ranks of inferred template counts. In a later analysis, generation probabilities were computed using a VDJ recombination model fitted to out-of-frame rearrangements, and the results were checked against IGoR. Hypergeometric tests were used in a later analysis to score TCR-TCR, TCR-HLA and TCR-CMV co-occurrence, with a repertoire-size bias correction applied to the TCR pairs. To estimate false discovery rates, a later analysis permuted the HLA or CMV assignments 20 times. In a later analysis, co-occurring TCRs were grouped using DBSCAN, with TCRdist sequence similarity added in when clustering inside HLA-allele-positive subsets. Repertoires with fewer than 30,000 or more than 120,000 public chains were left out of co-occurrence clustering, as were a handful of repertoires with anomalous nucleotide sharing. What TCRdb holds here is the immuneACCESS table cut down to in-frame rearrangements. Part of the clones is not present; checked against another copy, under half of the missing clones reflect an unresolved V gene, and the others are unexplained. V and J calls and clone size are those listed in that table; D and trimming were worked out from the DNA. The table of this sample itemizes approximately 38,000 clones. Approximately 6.3% of the sample comes from the top ten.

The CDR3, cysteine through phenylalanine, is 14 amino acids long. Here the CDR3 DNA is all that survives: 42 bases in frame from base 1. CDR1 and CDR2 are read off the germline V gene (reference sequence) as MNHEY and SMNVEV. V ends up 4 bases short and J 4 bases short, with an unmatched junction base count of 1. The paper's findings and limits, for the study overall: The earlier analysis of a few hundred of the donors excluded approximately 17 rarely observed V segments, including chromosome 9 orphons, because counts were too low. According to a later genetic analysis, donors in an Asian-associated ancestry cluster had fewer N-insertions in productive TCRs than the roughly 670-donor mean. Three of the identified cytomegalovirus-associated TCR beta chains were confirmed in vitro to be specific for cytomegalovirus antigens. Because HLA typing was unavailable for some donors at each locus, only the typed subset was used in association tests. In a later analysis, the rate of TCR association differed among HLA loci, with DRB1 alleles having the most associated TCRs and HLA-C alleles having the fewest. The only immune exposure information available for the cohort was CMV serostatus. Broadly in line with IMGT annotations, most TCR beta V segments showed up in productive rearrangements about 87% or about 30% of the time in an earlier analysis of about 500 of the donors. The 87-base-pair reads could not distinguish some IMGT-functional V segments, including TRBV6-2 and TRBV6-3, so those segments were excluded. When HLA alleles, especially DR and DQ, strongly co-occurred, attributing TCR associations to individual alleles was difficult. In a later analysis, several top co-occurrence clusters were reported to appear linked to parvovirus B19, influenza, CMV and Epstein-Barr virus. At a false discovery rate of 0.05, a later analysis linked 15,000 to 20,000 TCR beta sequences to specific HLA alleles. While some public TCRs were present in many individuals, most TCR sequences turned up only very rarely across donors. Roughly uniform sequencing depth across donors was assumed in presence/absence analyses, although this assumption may not hold. V-gene and J-gene trimming of TCR beta chains was associated with a missense DCLRE1C variant in a later genetic analysis, and the association was replicated in an independent cohort. Only TCR beta chains were sequenced in this cohort, and the absence of alpha or paired-chain data limited detectable features. The classifier was reported to diagnose cytomegalovirus status with high specificity and sensitivity in both the original and validation cohorts. A cluster of highly shared sequence variants was judged likely to represent a technical artifact of the sequencing pipeline. A further reported finding was that TCR beta sequences accurately predicted the HLA-A and HLA-B alleles for most subjects in the first cohort. Correlated functional status among segregating V segments might reflect linkage disequilibrium, but an unknown experimental factor could not be ruled out. In the study, approximately 160 TCR beta chains were listed as associated with cytomegalovirus. A later analysis found that most CMV-associated TCR beta chains appeared HLA-restricted, with HLA associations seemingly driven largely by CMV exposure. The authors suggested that the approach could potentially be extended to other disease states and immunological phenotypes. A later analysis found that HLA-associated TCR beta chains were more clonally expanded and had lower generation probabilities than equally common non-associated chains.

On this clone itself: What antigen it recognizes has not been identified.

The cohort was made up of roughly 670 healthy bone marrow donors. All cohort members were sampled while nominally healthy, although unrecorded immune exposures were likely present. Of the approximately 700 cohort members, around 280 had positive CMV serostatus and about 330 had negative CMV serostatus, and CMV serostatus was not recorded for the donor. Every donor gave a peripheral blood sample, and the peripheral blood mononuclear cells from that sample were used for TCR beta sequencing. The Qiagen DNeasy Blood Extraction Kit was used to extract genomic DNA from the blood cell samples. The sequence is built from TRBV27 and TRBJ1-4, with 9 bases aligning to TRBD1. This clonotype originated in a human donor in good health. Sequencing was done on a sample of PBMCs. The bases are TGTGCCAGCAGTTGGACAGGGGTTAATGAAAAACTGTTTTTT. It specifies CASSWTGVNEKLFF.